Listed here are 6 T cell receptor beta chains from one sample, sequenced in a study of early T cells in non-severe SARS-CoV-2 infection. TCRdb re-derived calls from the 5' RACE reads in MiXCR, one entry per CDR3 protein. The sample includes about 30,000 distinct CDR3 sequences, 3.9% of them seen just once. Sequencing was carried out using whole blood. The receptors shown here come from an adult who was a healthcare worker with PCR-confirmed SARS-CoV-2 infection or an uninfected control (not recorded which).

This clonotype was seen repeatedly, ten times or more. The chain links TRBV20-1 to TRBJ1-2, with D unclear. The CDR3 runs 15 residues. The V end lost 5 bases, the J end lost 3 bases, and 19 bases lay between the germline ends. The germline CDR1 and CDR2 sequences are DFQATT and SNEGSKA (reference sequence). CDR3 sequence: CSAPLHPDQDYGYTF. CDR3 in DNA: TGCAGTGCTCCTCTCCATCCGGACCAGGACTATGGCTACACCTTC.

In its sample, this clonotype was seen many times. The chain is built from TRBV5-1 and TRBJ1-4; the D gene is possibly TRBD1 (5 bases). CDR3 length: 14 residues. CDR1 and CDR2 (germline): SGHRS, YFSETQ. Trimming removed 0 bases from V and 2 bases from J, with 5 bases in between. The CDR3 sequence is CASSLGQTNEKLFF. CDR3 bases: TGCGCCAGCAGCTTGGGACAGACTAATGAAAAACTGTTTTTT.

As concerns this clonotype: One base away lies a much larger clone, so this may be a sequencing read error. The chain employs TRBV5-1 and TRBJ1-1; D gene uncertain. Trimming stripped 2 bases from V and 3 bases from J, with 11 bases between. This CDR3 contains 14 residues. Germline CDR1 is SGHRS and CDR2 is YFSETQ. The CDR3 reads CASSLVGGDTEAFF. Written as DNA, the CDR3 is TGCGCCAGCAGCTTAGTAGGCGGAGACACTGAAGCTTTCTTT.

This clonotype occurred many times. The chain carries TRBV7-8 and TRBJ2-7; TRBD2 matches at 8 bases. CDR3 size: 17 residues. The V gene's germline CDR1 is SGHVS and CDR2 FQNEAQ. V was pared by 4 bases and J by 2 bases, with 13 bases of the junction left unmatched. The CDR3 loop is CASSSHPLAGIAYEQYF. In DNA, the CDR3 is TGTGCCAGCAGCTCTCACCCTCTAGCGGGTATAGCCTACGAGCAGTACTTC.

In its sample, this clonotype was seen many times. The chain carries TRBV10-2 and TRBJ2-1; D not certain. This CDR3 contains 11 residues. V shed 4 bases and J shed 10 bases, with 8 bases lying between them. The germline V gene encodes CDR1 WSHSY and CDR2 SAAADI. CDR3 amino acids: CASSVGREQFF. Here the CDR3 DNA reads TGCGCCAGCAGTGTCGGACGGGAGCAGTTCTTC.

This clonotype has a count of ten or more. The chain recombines TRBV29-1 with TRBJ2-5; D is unresolved. Between the trimmed V and J ends, which lost 5 bases and 6 bases, there was a span of 13 bases. Germline CDR1 is SQVTM and CDR2 is ANQGSEA. The CDR3 is 12 residues long. CDR3 nucleotides: TGCAGCGTTAGAAGGGTTGGACAGACCCAGTACTTC. Amino acid sequence: CSVRRVGQTQYF. Using reference TRBV29-1 and TRBJ2-5 for the parts outside the CDR3, the full variable domain is SAVISQKPSRDICQRGTSLTIQCQVDSQVTMMFWYRQQPGQSLTLIATANQGSEATYESGFVIDKFPISRPNLTFSTLTVSNMSPEDSSIYLCSVRRVGQTQYFGPGTRLLVL.